What follows describes a single T cell receptor (beta chain). What it recognizes is unknown. The data were taken from a study of shared clonotypes between healthy human individuals. Study observations and caveats: An effect of sequencing depth on clonotype sharing among donors was expected.

The V and J ends lost 1 base and 4 bases, in that order; junction bases with no gene match: 7. In germline, CDR1 is KGHSH, CDR2 LQKENI. CDR3 length: 15 residues. All donors were healthy HIV-negative adults lacking recent acute infections or vaccinations. Each PCR replicate from the sorted subsets contained about 200 ng DNA, which is roughly 33,000 T cell genomes. TCRdb keeps only in-frame clones here, not all; method: immunoSEQ multiplex PCR. This sample yields some 1.4 million clones, of which around 95% are seen a single time; over 1% belongs to the top ten. The receptor comes from a man aged 25-45 years in good health. The rearrangement uses TRBV18 and TRBJ2-7; 7 bases line up with TRBD2. The specimen was naive CD4+ T cells sorted from blood. The subset here: CD45RA+ positively selected. The CDR3 region has the DNA TGTGCCAGCTCACCACGGCGGGGGTTATTATACGAGCAGTACTTC. Translating it yields CASSPRRGLLYEQYF.